These 19 T cell receptor beta chains originate from one sample sequenced in a study of brain T cells in children with intractable seizures. Only in-frame clones appear in the TCRdb table, and some are missing; sequencing was by immunoSEQ multiplex PCR. The sample records 100,000 to 120,000 clones, 94% being singletons. The input for sequencing was peripheral blood, taken at surgery. The receptors here all came from a boy under three years old with hemimegalencephaly and intractable seizures.

The chain has TRBV7-3 and TRBJ2-1; D not certain. Germline V lookup: CDR1 SGHTA, CDR2 FQGTGA. V shed 2 bases and J shed 8 bases, with 13 bases lying between them. This CDR3 is 14 amino acids long. This CDR3 reads CASSLWARGDEQFF. CDR3 sequence (DNA): TGTGCCAGCAGCTTATGGGCTAGAGGCGATGAGCAGTTCTTC.

J is TRBJ1-1 and V is TRBV10-2; D might be TRBD1 (5 bases). Trimming pared 2 bases from V and 1 base from J, leaving 14 bases between. CDR1 is WSHSY and CDR2 is SAAADI in the germline V gene. The CDR3 runs 16 residues. Written as DNA, the CDR3 is TGCGCCAGCAGTGAGGCTAGACGGGGGGGGAACACTGAAGCTTTCTTT. This codes for CASSEARRGGNTEAFF.

The chain recombines TRBV15 with TRBJ2-7; D not certain. CDR3 length equals 15 residues. CDR1 and CDR2 (germline): LNHNV, YYDKDF (reference sequence). V dropped 1 base and J dropped 1 base, with 11 bases sitting between them. In nucleotides, the CDR3 is TGTGCCACCAGCAGAGGGGGTCAGGCATCCTACGAGCAGTACTTC. This codes for CATSRGGQASYEQYF.

The rearrangement joins TRBV19 to TRBJ2-7; D perhaps matches TRBD1 (6 bases). CDR1 LNHDA and CDR2 SQIVND come from the germline V gene (reference sequence). This CDR3 has 13 amino acids. The V and J ends lost 6 bases and 5 bases respectively, with 14 bases between them. CDR3 sequence reads: CASRGRPGDEQYF. The CDR3 DNA reads as TGTGCCAGTAGGGGGCGGCCAGGGGACGAGCAGTACTTC.

The chain carries TRBV5-1 and TRBJ1-1; TRBD1 might be the D (6 bases). Trimming removed 4 bases at V and 3 bases at J, with 16 bases between. The CDR3 is made up of 15 amino acids. Per the germline V gene, CDR1 is SGHRS and CDR2 is YFSETQ. CDR3 region: CASSPGQPGDTEAFF. In DNA form, the CDR3 reads TGCGCCAGCAGCCCTGGACAGCCTGGGGACACTGAAGCTTTCTTT.

The rearrangement links TRBV20-1 to TRBJ1-1; D call uncertain. V shed 3 bases and J shed 1 base, with 9 bases lying between them. The germline CDR1 and CDR2 sequences are DFQATT and SNEGSKA (reference sequence). The CDR3 runs 13 residues. The CDR3 sequence is CSASADSNTEAFF. Written as DNA, the CDR3 is TGCAGTGCTAGTGCGGACTCGAACACTGAAGCTTTCTTT.

J is TRBJ1-5 and V is TRBV28, with a weak D call TRBD1 (5 bases). Trimming left V 6 bases short and J 9 bases short, with 12 bases between. Germline V lookup: CDR1 MDHEN, CDR2 SYDVKM. The length of the CDR3 is 12 residues. This CDR3 reads CASRRGIPPQHF. The CDR3 bases are TGTGCCAGCAGACGGGGCATCCCGCCCCAGCATTTT. Full variable domain (missing parts from reference TRBV28 and TRBJ1-5): DVKVTQSSRYLVKRTGEKVFLECVQDMDHENMFWYRQDPGLGLRLIYFSYDVKMKEKGDIPEGYSVSREKKERFSLILESASTNQTSMYLCASRRGIPPQHFGDGTRLSIL.

The rearrangement uses TRBV6-2 or TRBV6-3 and TRBJ2-2, with 7 positions matching TRBD2. CDR3 size: 17 residues. V lost 7 bases and J lost 1; bases outside the gene matches: 12. CDR1 MNHEY and CDR2 SVGEGT come from the germline V gene. CDR3 in amino acids: CASTPWLASGNTGELFF. CDR3 in DNA: TGTGCCAGCACCCCCTGGCTGGCTAGCGGGAACACCGGGGAGCTGTTTTTT.

The chain has TRBV6-6 and TRBJ2-1; D ambiguous. CDR1 is MNHNY and CDR2 is SVGAGI in the germline V gene (reference sequence). V was cut by 0 bases and J by 6 bases, with 9 bases left in between. The CDR3 is made up of 14 amino acids. CDR3 coding DNA: TGTGCCAGCAGTTACTCTGCCTGGGCCAATGAGCAGTTCTTC. Protein product: CASSYSAWANEQFF.

V usage is TRBV28 and J usage is TRBJ2-7; 16 nucleotides match TRBD2. The V gene's germline CDR1 is MDHEN and CDR2 SYDVKM. The CDR3 consists of 15 residues. Trimming removed 2 bases from V and 9 bases from J; junction bases left unmatched: 4. The CDR3 sequence: CASSLPGLAGGGQYF. In DNA form, the CDR3 reads TGTGCCAGCAGTTTACCGGGACTAGCGGGAGGGGGGCAGTACTTC. The complete variable domain, with remaining parts taken from reference TRBV28 and TRBJ2-7, reads DVKVTQSSRYLVKRTGEKVFLECVQDMDHENMFWYRQDPGLGLRLIYFSYDVKMKEKGDIPEGYSVSREKKERFSLILESASTNQTSMYLCASSLPGLAGGGQYFGPGTRLTVT.

The V and J genes are TRBV18 and TRBJ1-1; possible D gene TRBD1, 6 bases. CDR3 size: 15 residues. Per germline, CDR1 KGHSH and CDR2 LQKENI. V lost 1 base and J 0 bases, leaving 9 bases between the germline ends. The CDR3 loop is CASSPRTGMNTEAFF. The CDR3, as DNA: TGTGCCAGCTCACCACGTACAGGGATGAACACTGAAGCTTTCTTT.

V usage is TRBV18 and J usage is TRBJ2-5, with D possibly TRBD2 on 7 matching bases. V lost 3 bases and J 2 bases, leaving 19 bases between the germline ends. Per the germline V gene, CDR1 is KGHSH and CDR2 is LQKENI. This CDR3 contains 17 residues. The DNA of the CDR3 is TGTGCCAGCTCACCGGGGGGGCCTAGCGGCTATCAAGAGACCCAGTACTTC. Its translation is CASSPGGPSGYQETQYF.

The gene calls are TRBV2 and TRBJ1-1; 9 bases fit TRBD1. Germline values: CDR1 SNHLY, CDR2 FYNNEI. The CDR3 is made up of 13 amino acids. J gave up 5 bases and V 6 bases, and 4 bases lay outside the gene matches. The CDR3 reads CASRGTGRTEAFF. The CDR3 DNA sequence: TGTGCCAGCAGGGGGACAGGGAGGACTGAAGCTTTCTTT.

V gene TRBV28 combines with J gene TRBJ2-7; D gene uncertain. Germline-derived CDR1 and CDR2 are MDHEN and SYDVKM. The CDR3 runs to 12 residues. V was trimmed by 4 bases and J by 4 bases, leaving 8 bases between them. CDR3 DNA: TGTGCCAGCAGTTACGTTTTTTACGAGCAGTACTTC. It specifies CASSYVFYEQYF.

The genes are TRBV7-8 and TRBJ2-7; TRBD2 matches at 12 bases. Germline V gene sequence: CDR1 SGHVS, CDR2 FQNEAQ. Trimming took 3 bases from V and 2 from J; bases not matched to a gene: 2. The CDR3 loop spans 15 amino acids. This chain's CDR3 is CASSFASGRAYEQYF. The CDR3 DNA follows: TGTGCCAGCAGCTTTGCTAGCGGGAGGGCCTACGAGCAGTACTTC.

The chain couples TRBV4-1 to TRBJ1-1; D not certain. The CDR3 has 15 residues. V lost 3 bases and J 0 bases, leaving 11 bases between the germline ends. Germline CDR1 reads MGHRA; CDR2 reads YSYEKL. Here the CDR3 reads CASSHLILMNTEAFF. For the CDR3, the DNA is TGCGCCAGCAGCCACCTGATCCTCATGAACACTGAAGCTTTCTTT.

With regard to this clone: A read error may produce the germline difference seen at one junction end. This chain connects TRBV6-5 to TRBJ1-6; 9 bases are a match to TRBD1. The germline CDR1 and CDR2 sequences are MNHEY and SVGAGI. The CDR3 spans 11 residues. The CDR3 nucleotides are TGTGCCAGCAGGTCTTACAGGGGGCGAGACTTT. Translated: CASRSYRGRDF.

This clone has a single count. The chain combines TRBV5-8 with TRBJ1-4; D is perhaps TRBD1 (5 bases). Deletions cut 1 base from V and 2 bases from J, with 15 bases between. Germline loops: CDR1 SGHTS, CDR2 YDEGEE. This CDR3 comprises 17 residues. CDR3 sequence (DNA): TGTGCCAGCAGCTTGTGGCAGGGTTTGGGGACTAATGAAAAACTGTTTTTT. Translated: CASSLWQGLGTNEKLFF.

The chain recombines TRBV28 with TRBJ2-5, with TRBD2 identical over 7 bases. There are 14 residues in the CDR3. V shed 5 bases and J 4 bases; nucleotides not matched to a gene: 7. Germline loops: CDR1 MDHEN, CDR2 SYDVKM. The CDR3 here is CASSPSAGPETQYF. The CDR3 DNA is TGTGCCAGCAGTCCTTCAGCGGGACCAGAGACCCAGTACTTC.